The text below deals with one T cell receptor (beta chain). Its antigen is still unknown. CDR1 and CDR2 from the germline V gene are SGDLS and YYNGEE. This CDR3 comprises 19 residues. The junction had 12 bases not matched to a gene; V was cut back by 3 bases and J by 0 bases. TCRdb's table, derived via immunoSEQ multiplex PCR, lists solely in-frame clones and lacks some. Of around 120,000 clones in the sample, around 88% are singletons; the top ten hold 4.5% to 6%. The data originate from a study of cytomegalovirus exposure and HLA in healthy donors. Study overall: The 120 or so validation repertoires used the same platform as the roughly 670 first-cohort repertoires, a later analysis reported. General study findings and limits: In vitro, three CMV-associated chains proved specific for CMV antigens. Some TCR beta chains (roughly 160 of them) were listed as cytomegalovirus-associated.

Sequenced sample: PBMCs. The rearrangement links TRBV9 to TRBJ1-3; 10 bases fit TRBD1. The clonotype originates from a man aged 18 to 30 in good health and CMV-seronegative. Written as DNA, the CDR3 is TGTGCCAGCAGCGCGCAGACCCCGGGACAGGGGAGCTCTGGAAACACCATATATTTT. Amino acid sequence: CASSAQTPGQGSSGNTIYF.